Described below is a single T cell receptor beta chain sequence and its context. The antigen this receptor binds is unknown. Base qualities are not recorded, but no much larger clone differs from it by a single base. Trimming accounts for 0 bases at V and 7 bases at J, while the number of junction bases matched to no gene is 9. In the germline V gene, CDR1 corresponds to SGHRS and CDR2 to YFSETQ. From cysteine to phenylalanine, the CDR3 is 16 amino acids long. Solely the CDR3 DNA is kept, with 48 bases framed from the first base. At diagnosis, tumor, uninvolved tumor-adjacent lung and peripheral blood were collected and then preserved as a mix of FFPE and fresh-frozen material. For TCR repertoire profiling, blood samples were analyzed in the form of peripheral blood mononuclear cells. This specimen belongs to a study of T cells in localized non-small cell lung cancer (dated by TCRdb to between 2020 and 2021). In the study overall: Comparing tumors with uninvolved tumor-adjacent lungs, the study looked at the T cell repertoires of 200 to 250 patients with early-stage NSCLC. The cohort was made up of approximately 250 treatment-naive NSCLC patients whose localized lung tumors had been resected. NSCLC patients had a mean age of approximately 66 years, and 129 were male and about 98 female. General study outcomes and caveats: Since the design was exploratory, TCR variables were selected using unadjusted p-values with no false-discovery rate correction. Uninvolved tumor-adjacent lung showed the highest T cell clonality, higher than tumor, which suggests more focused antigenic responses in the uninvolved tumor-adjacent lung. Longer overall survival was associated with higher blood T cell density, whereas shorter survival was associated with higher adjacent-lung clonality. Because multi-region tumor sequencing was not performed, intratumor heterogeneity could not be ruled out. A median of 57 of the top 100 tumor clones turned up in the paired uninvolved adjacent lung, and 25 to 35 of those clones also ranked among the top 100 of that same adjacent lung.

TCR beta CDR3 regions were sequenced from DNA using the immunoSEQ Assay. As for the original processing: T cell density was computed as TCR beta template counts normalized to usable DNA estimated by amplifying housekeeping genes. Using the preseqR package, richness was estimated by extrapolating to 120,000 templates for tissue samples and 400,000 templates for PBMC samples. Clonality was calculated as one minus Pielou's evenness. Differential abundance testing on productive amino-acid clonotypes, with a minimum total count of 5 and an alpha of 0.1, was used to identify tissue-enriched TCRs. The Jaccard Index and the Morisita Overlap Index were used to quantify repertoire overlap between compartments. GLIPH clustered TCR beta CDR3s with public tetramer-defined viral CDR3s; viral motifs required at least three viral sequences plus V-gene enrichment. The clones in this table, taken by TCRdb from immuneACCESS, are in-frame only. Not every clone is retained; where verified, under half of the shortfall comes from an unresolved V gene, and the cause of the rest is unknown. V, J and clone size are those of that table, while D and trimming were read from the DNA. In all, the sample holds about 59,000 clones, and approximately 93% of those were seen once. 15% to 20% of the sample is held by the ten biggest clonotypes.

The rearrangement joined TRBV5-1 to TRBJ2-1, with TRBD2 matching 8 junction bases. This clonotype was obtained from a man aged 35 to 70 with stage I lung adenocarcinoma. Specimen: peripheral blood, collected before any cancer treatment. The DNA sequence is TGCGCCAGCAGCTTGGCCGCGGGACTAGGGGGAAATGAGCAGTTCTTC. Its coded protein is CASSLAAGLGGNEQFF.